These 19 T cell receptor beta chains came from one sample sequenced in a study of radiotherapy plus CTLA-4 blockade in lung cancer. Profiled with immunoSEQ multiplex PCR; TCRdb holds only in-frame clones, not every one. The sample carries about 78,000 clones, around 84% recorded once. The starting material was peripheral blood, obtained from a patient treated with radiotherapy plus ipilimumab. All receptors come from a human donor with non-small cell lung cancer who had stable disease on radiotherapy plus ipilimumab.

V usage is TRBV5-1 and J usage is TRBJ1-4; possible D gene TRBD1, 5 bases. Trimming cost V 1 base and J 5 bases, with 12 bases left between them. CDR1 is SGHRS and CDR2 is YFSETQ in the germline V gene. The CDR3 consists of 15 residues. CDR3 protein: CASSLRGVVNEKLFF. The CDR3, as DNA: TGCGCCAGCAGCTTGCGAGGGGTGGTAAATGAAAAACTGTTTTTT. Based on the CDR3 plus reference TRBV5-1 and TRBJ1-4, the full variable domain is KAGVTQTPRYLIKTRGQQVTLSCSPISGHRSVSWYQQTPGQGLQFLFEYFSETQRNKGNFPGRFSGRQFSNSRSEMNVSTLELGDSALYLCASSLRGVVNEKLFFGSGTQLSVL.

This clone occurred a few times. The CDR3 DNA reads as TGCGCCAGCAGCTTGGAGGGGGGCTACGAGCAGTACTTC. Translation: CASSLEGGYEQYF. V gene TRBV5-1 combines with J gene TRBJ2-7; D tentatively fits TRBD1 or TRBD2 (6 bases each). V was shortened by 0 bases and J by 3 bases, with 7 bases between the two germline ends. Germline CDR1 is SGHRS and CDR2 is YFSETQ. The length of the CDR3 is 13 residues.

This chain joins TRBV7-8 and TRBJ2-7; TRBD1 matches at 10 bases. Germline V gene lookup returns CDR1 SGHVS and CDR2 FQNEAQ. The V and J ends lost 5 bases and 3 bases, in that order; junction bases with no gene match: 4. This CDR3 is built from 14 residues. In nucleotides, the CDR3 is TGTGCCAGCAGCCTCGGGACAGGGGTCTACGAGCAGTACTTC. It translates to CASSLGTGVYEQYF.

This clone has just one count. The rearrangement links TRBV25-1 to TRBJ2-3; D is uncertain. Germline V gene data show CDR1 as MGHDK and CDR2 as SYGVNS. With 3 bases removed from V and 0 bases from J, the gap between germline ends came to 10 bases. The CDR3 loop spans 15 amino acids. DNA for the CDR3: TGTGCCAGCAGTGAGGACGGCACTAGCACAGATACGCAGTATTTT. It specifies CASSEDGTSTDTQYF.

The V call is TRBV9, the J call TRBJ2-5, with D unclear. The J call is uncertain, as TRBJ2-7 better fits the DNA end. Germline CDR1 is SGDLS and CDR2 is YYNGEE. The CDR3 sequence is 15 residues long. The CDR3 sequence is CASSVAGTFSYEQYF. The CDR3 coding sequence is TGTGCCAGCAGCGTAGCGGGTACCTTCTCCTACGAGCAGTACTTC.

The chain uses TRBV5-1 and TRBJ2-7, with 12 bases fitting TRBD1. V lost 0 bases, J lost 6 bases, and 4 bases stayed unmatched. The CDR3 spans 15 residues. CDR1 and CDR2 from the germline V gene are SGHRS and YFSETQ. The CDR3 loop is CASSLVWDRGLEQYF. CDR3 sequence (DNA): TGCGCCAGCAGCTTGGTATGGGACAGGGGGCTCGAGCAGTACTTC.

The chain uses TRBV28 and TRBJ2-2; 7 bases agree with TRBD1. CDR3 length: 18 residues. With V trimmed by 7 bases and J by 4 bases, 18 bases remained unmatched. Germline loops: CDR1 MDHEN, CDR2 SYDVKM. The CDR3 reads CASKFMWEGDRPTGELFF. The CDR3 DNA is TGTGCCAGCAAGTTTATGTGGGAAGGGGACAGACCCACCGGGGAGCTGTTTTTT.

V and J are TRBV5-1 and TRBJ2-3, with 11 bases identical to TRBD1. The V segment lost 0 bases and the J segment 0 bases; nucleotides outside the gene matches: 6. The CDR3 consists of 18 residues. Germline assignment: CDR1 SGHRS and CDR2 YFSETQ. CDR3 nucleotide sequence: TGCGCCAGCAGCTTGGGGACAGGGGGCCGGTTTAGCACAGATACGCAGTATTTT. This translates into CASSLGTGGRFSTDTQYF. Based on the CDR3 plus reference TRBV5-1 and TRBJ2-3, the full variable domain is KAGVTQTPRYLIKTRGQQVTLSCSPISGHRSVSWYQQTPGQGLQFLFEYFSETQRNKGNFPGRFSGRQFSNSRSEMNVSTLELGDSALYLCASSLGTGGRFSTDTQYFGPGTRLTVL.

The chain carries TRBV27 and TRBJ1-1; 9 bases align to TRBD1. CDR3 size: 14 residues. Germline V gene data show CDR1 as MNHEY and CDR2 as SMNVEV (reference sequence). Losses at the gene ends were 6 bases for V and 5 bases for J; bases not matched to a gene: 7. The CDR3 spells CASRAQGAGTEAFF. For the CDR3, the DNA is TGTGCCAGCAGGGCACAGGGGGCTGGAACTGAAGCTTTCTTT.

This sequence joins TRBV25-1 and TRBJ2-1, with 8 positions matching TRBD1. The CDR3 is 16 residues long. Trimming removed 1 base from V and 9 bases from J; junction bases left unmatched: 11. The germline V gene encodes CDR1 MGHDK and CDR2 SYGVNS. The DNA for the CDR3 is TGTGCCAGCAGTGAATCCAGGACAGGGTTCTTCCTTGAGCAGTTCTTC. Translation: CASSESRTGFFLEQFF.

To note about this clone: A junction end diverges from the germline sequence, so it may reflect a read error. The chain recombines TRBV19 with TRBJ2-2; TRBD2 might be the D (5 bases). Germline CDR1 LNHDA, CDR2 SQIVND (reference sequence). This CDR3 is built from 13 residues. The CDR3 nucleotides read TGTGCCAGTAGAATCCAGTACACCGGGGAGCTGCTTTTT. The encoded protein is CASRIQYTGELLF.

V and J are TRBV10-1 and TRBJ2-5, with D perhaps matching TRBD1 (6 bases). CDR3 length equals 14 residues. Germline-derived CDR1 and CDR2 are WNHNN and SYGVQD (reference sequence). V gave up 4 bases and J gave up 5 bases, with 14 bases separating them. DNA of the CDR3: TGCGCCAGCAGTGCGTCCAGGGGTTCGGAGACCCAGTACTTC. Its translation: CASSASRGSETQYF.

J is TRBJ2-7 and V is TRBV28, with D possibly being TRBD2 (7 bases). This CDR3 is 14 amino acids long. CDR1 and CDR2 (germline): MDHEN, SYDVKM. V dropped 6 bases and J dropped 7 bases, with 19 bases sitting between them. For the CDR3, the DNA is TGTGCCAGCAGAAAGACAGGAGGGGGGGTGGAGCAGTACTTC. It codes for CASRKTGGGVEQYF.

CDR3 in DNA: TGTGCCAGCAGCCTAGGGCCCCGGGAGACCCAGTACTTC. It encodes CASSLGPRETQYF. V is TRBV11-1 and J is TRBJ2-5; no firm D call. Deletions cut 5 bases from V and 5 bases from J, with 12 bases between. CDR1 SGHAT and CDR2 FQDESV come from the germline V gene (reference sequence). CDR3 length equals 13 residues.

V gene TRBV28 combines with J gene TRBJ1-2, with D unclear. Trimming removed 3 bases at V and 1 base at J, with 12 bases between. This CDR3 has 15 residues. The V gene's germline CDR1 is MDHEN and CDR2 SYDVKM. This CDR3 reads CASSLGKQINYGYTF. The CDR3 coding sequence is TGTGCCAGCAGTTTGGGAAAGCAAATTAACTATGGCTACACCTTC.

The rearrangement joins TRBV2 to TRBJ2-1; D gene unclear. V shed 8 bases and J shed 9 bases, with 11 bases lying between them. The CDR3 is 11 amino acids. Germline CDR1 is SNHLY and CDR2 is FYNNEI. The CDR3 sequence: CASPSFPEQFF. The CDR3 DNA follows: TGTGCCAGCCCCAGTTTTCCTGAGCAGTTCTTC.

The chain employs TRBV11-2 and TRBJ1-1, with no clear D. There are 16 residues in the CDR3. V lost 7 bases, J lost 6 bases, and 24 bases lay in between. Germline CDR1 and CDR2: SGHAT and FQNNGV. The CDR3 sequence is CASKTLGALRTAEAFF. The CDR3 DNA reads TGTGCCAGCAAGACTCTAGGAGCACTCAGAACCGCTGAAGCTTTCTTT.

The V and J genes are TRBV19 and TRBJ1-1, with D perhaps matching TRBD1 (5 bases). Germline V CDR1 and CDR2: LNHDA, SQIVND (reference sequence). The CDR3 sequence is 15 residues long. With 2 bases removed from V and 0 bases from J, the gap between germline ends came to 10 bases. The CDR3: CASSIQGTMNTEAFF. The CDR3 coding sequence is TGTGCCAGTAGTATACAGGGAACCATGAACACTGAAGCTTTCTTT.

A few counts support this clone. In DNA form, the CDR3 reads TGTGCCATATCTAGTTTGGACGAGCAGTACTTC. Translating gives CAISSLDEQYF. The chain couples TRBV10-3 to TRBJ2-7; no clear D gene. CDR1 ENHRY and CDR2 SYGVKD come from the germline V gene. The CDR3 spans 11 residues. Trimming took 9 bases from V and 5 from J, leaving 11 bases between them.